The rows below give T cell receptor beta chains drawn from one sample of a study of cytomegalovirus exposure and HLA in healthy donors. TCRdb's copy holds only in-frame clones and misses some; the assay was immunoSEQ multiplex PCR. The table has around 140,000 clones, 75% seen once. Input material: PBMCs. The receptors originated from a man aged 30-40 years in good health and CMV-seronegative. Each CDR3 is given with its conserved first and last residue. A D gene is named only where the DNA matches it firmly. Clone size is given for some rows only: seen once, a few or many times, or a class if the clone is expanded.

CDR3: CASSVAGLNTEAFF
DNA: TGTGCCAGCAGCGTCGCAGGGCTGAACACTGAAGCTTTCTTT
V: TRBV9
J: TRBJ1-1
size: NA
D: NA

CDR3: CASSEGQAADTQYF
DNA: TGTGCCAGCAGTGAGGGACAGGCGGCAGATACGCAGTATTTT
V: TRBV6-5
J: TRBJ2-3
size: NA
D: TRBD1

CDR3: CASSLPAGRTDTQYF
DNA: TGTGCCAGCAGCCTCCCGGCGGGACGCACAGATACGCAGTATTTT
V: TRBV6-6
J: TRBJ2-3
size: once
D: NA

CDR3: CATSSRGTGSPGYTF
DNA: TGTGCCACCAGCTCTCGAGGAACAGGCTCCCCTGGCTACACCTTC
V: TRBV15
J: TRBJ1-2
size: NA
D: NA

CDR3: CASSSTGFNEQFF
DNA: TGTGCCAGCAGTTCCACAGGATTCAATGAGCAGTTCTTC
V: TRBV28
J: TRBJ2-1
size: NA
D: NA

CDR3: CASSPLNTEAFF
DNA: TGTGCCAGCAGCCCCTTAAACACTGAAGCTTTCTTT
V: TRBV7-2
J: TRBJ1-1
size: NA
D: NA

CDR3: CASSEPGGQETQYF
DNA: TGTGCCAGCAGCGAGCCAGGGGGGCAAGAGACCCAGTACTTC
V: TRBV21-1
J: TRBJ2-5
size: NA
D: NA

CDR3: CASSVTGTGVGEQFF
DNA: TGTGCCAGTAGTGTTACCGGGACGGGGGTTGGAGAGCAGTTCTTC
V: TRBV19
J: TRBJ2-1
size: NA
D: NA

CDR3: CASSPGVVDSETQYF
DNA: TGCGCCAGCAGTCCAGGGGTAGTGGATTCAGAGACCCAGTACTTC
V: TRBV5-1
J: TRBJ2-5
size: NA
D: NA

CDR3: CASSINGNTEAFF
DNA: TGTGCCAGTAGTATTAACGGGAACACTGAAGCTTTCTTT
V: TRBV19
J: TRBJ1-1
size: NA
D: NA